This T cell receptor beta chain was profiled in a study of tumor-infiltrating lymphocytes in oesophageal squamous cell carcinoma. The V gene lost 8 bases and the J gene lost 0 bases, with 16 bases spanning the gap. The CDR3 covers 15 residues. CDR1 is SGHTA and CDR2 is FQGTGA in the germline V gene. TCRdb re-called the PCR reads through MiXCR, storing one row per CDR3 protein. The sample records over 10,000 distinct CDR3 sequences, roughly half being singletons. Sequences were obtained from blood. The clonotype comes from a female donor with esophageal squamous cell carcinoma. The chain employs TRBV7-3 and TRBJ1-2, with TRBD1 as a possible D gene (6 bases). The CDR3 sequence: CASAPLQGANYGYTF. As DNA, the CDR3 is TGTGCCAGCGCTCCCTTACAGGGAGCTAACTATGGCTACACCTTC.